Ten or more counts support the clone carrying this T cell receptor beta chain. This CDR3 is built from 13 residues. The V and J ends lost 4 bases and 4 bases respectively, with 10 bases between them. A modified ARM-PCR protocol with three rounds of nested PCR amplified TCRbeta. MiXCR, applied by TCRdb to the multiplex PCR reads, yields one record per CDR3 protein. Among 45,000 to 65,000 distinct CDR3 sequences listed, about 70% were seen once. This sample's RNA came from whole unsorted tissue. This non-tumor lung sample came from over 3 cm beyond the tumor edge. This record comes from a study of tumor and adjacent non-tumor tissue in lung cancer. Across the whole study: Histology: around 13 adenocarcinoma, a couple of squamous cell carcinoma, 1 small cell lung cancer. Aged roughly 31 to 76 years, patients included nine to ten men and about 5 women with stage I to III disease.

Sequenced material: distant non-tumor lung tissue. The V gene is TRBV12-3 or TRBV12-4, the J gene TRBJ2-5, with a possible D match to TRBD2 (5 bases). The clonotype originates from a woman in her fifties or sixties with non-small cell lung cancer. The CDR3 DNA is TGTGCCAGCAGTTCGGCTAGCCGAGAGACCCAGTACTTC. As protein: CASSSASRETQYF.